The clone carrying this T cell receptor beta chain has at least ten counts. Its specificity is not known. Unique molecular identifiers were used in preparing the TCRbeta library. TCRdb analysed the PCR reads with MiXCR anew, one entry per CDR3 protein. The sample carries under 300,000 distinct CDR3 sequences, roughly 11% recorded once. The data are from a study of T-cell reconstitution after alpha-beta-depleted transplantation in children. Trimming stripped 5 bases from V and 4 bases from J, with 12 bases between. Looked up from germline, CDR1 is SGHTA and CDR2 is FQGNSA. The CDR3 spans 13 residues. Study results and caveats: At day 60, the high TCRbeta diversity found in some patients originated from recipient T cells and thymic progenitors that had survived. T cells produced anew were the main source of T-cell counts and diversity one year after transplant. About two months after transplant, alpha-beta T cells reportedly came from several hundred expanded graft clones.

Source: peripheral blood, taken 180 days after TCRalphabeta/CD19-depleted stem cell transplant. The receptor was isolated from a male patient aged 2-15 years who had a stem cell transplant for chronic granulomatous disease, so the T cells may come from the graft donor. The chain is built from TRBV7-2 and TRBJ2-7, with a weak D call TRBD1 (6 bases). CDR3 sequence: CASSAQQGYEQYF. CDR3 nucleotides: TGTGCCAGCAGCGCTCAACAGGGATACGAGCAGTACTTC.